The source of this TCR beta chain is a study of Graves' ophthalmopathy and Graves' hyperthyroidism. The TCR beta CDR3 regions underwent amplification from RNA transcripts. First-round RT-PCR relied on HTBI primers, and a second-round multiplex PCR came next. TCRdb analysed the multiplex PCR reads with MiXCR anew, one entry per CDR3 protein. The profile shows 200,000 to 250,000 distinct CDR3 sequences, around 28% of them singletons. This clonotype came up once. The CDR3 runs 15 residues. With 6 bases removed from V and 4 bases from J, the gap between germline ends came to 18 bases. The origin of this receptor is a middle-aged man with Graves' ophthalmopathy. The sample consisted of peripheral blood. The chain joins TRBV12-3 or TRBV12-4 to TRBJ1-2, with D possibly matching TRBD1 (5 bases). CDR3 sequence reads: CASRDMLGMGYGYTF. The CDR3 DNA sequence: TGTGCCAGCAGGGACATGCTGGGGATGGGCTATGGCTACACCTTC.